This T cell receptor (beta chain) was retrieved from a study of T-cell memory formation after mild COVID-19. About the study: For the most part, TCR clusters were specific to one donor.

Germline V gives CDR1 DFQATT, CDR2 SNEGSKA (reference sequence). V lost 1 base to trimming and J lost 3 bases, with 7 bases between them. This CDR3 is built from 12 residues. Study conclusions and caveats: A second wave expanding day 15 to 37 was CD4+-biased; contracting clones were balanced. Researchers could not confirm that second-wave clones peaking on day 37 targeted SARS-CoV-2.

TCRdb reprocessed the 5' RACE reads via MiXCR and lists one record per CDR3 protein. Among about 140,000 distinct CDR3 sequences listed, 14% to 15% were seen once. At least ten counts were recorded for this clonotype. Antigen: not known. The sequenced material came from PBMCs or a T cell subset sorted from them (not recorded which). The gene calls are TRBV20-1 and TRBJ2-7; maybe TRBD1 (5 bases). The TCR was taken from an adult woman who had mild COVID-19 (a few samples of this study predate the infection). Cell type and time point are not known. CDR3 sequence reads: CSARVTDYEQYF. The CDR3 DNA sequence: TGCAGTGCTAGAGTGACAGACTACGAGCAGTACTTC.